The rows below give T cell receptor beta chains drawn from one sample of a study of control samples from healthy donors and cancer patients. The assay was immunoSEQ multiplex PCR, and TCRdb's table has in-frame clones only and misses some. There are some 130,000 clones in the sample; approximately 90% occur only once, and roughly 8.8% lies in the top ten. The sequenced sample was blood. The receptor source for this set is a man between 18 and 35 years old in good health. The CDR3 runs from the conserved cysteine through the conserved F or W. The order of the fields is J gene, D gene, clone size, V gene, CDR3 protein, CDR3 DNA. D genes are given only for firm matches. The size of a clone is reported for some rows only, either as once, few or many, or as a class for expanded clones.

TRBJ1-5,TRBD1,NA,TRBV15,CATSRIGQGYSNQPQHF,TGTGCCACCAGCAGAATCGGACAGGGGTATAGCAATCAGCCCCAGCATTTT
TRBJ1-6,NA,NA,TRBV9,CASSAWVDNSPLHF,TGTGCCAGCAGCGCATGGGTCGATAATTCACCCCTCCACTTT
TRBJ2-1,NA,NA,TRBV5-6,CASSFGRASSYNEQFF,TGTGCCAGCAGCTTTGGACGGGCGAGCTCCTACAATGAGCAGTTCTTC
TRBJ1-5,TRBD1,NA,TRBV5-1,CASSRTGGANQPQHF,TGCGCCAGCAGCCGCACAGGGGGCGCAAATCAGCCCCAGCATTTT
TRBJ2-5,NA,medium-sized,TRBV6-2/TRBV6-3,CASSYGDGAWETQYF,TGTGCCAGCAGTTACGGGGACGGGGCGTGGGAGACCCAGTACTTC
TRBJ1-1,NA,NA,TRBV30,CACNRQFNTEAFF,TGTGCCTGCAACCGACAGTTTAACACTGAAGCTTTCTTT
TRBJ2-1,NA,NA,TRBV5-1,CASSPSLVSYNEQFF,TGCGCCAGCAGCCCTTCGCTCGTATCCTACAATGAGCAGTTCTTC
TRBJ2-3,NA,NA,TRBV11-2,CASSLEPYPTDTQYF,TGTGCCAGCAGCTTAGAGCCTTATCCCACAGATACGCAGTATTTT
TRBJ1-2,NA,NA,TRBV5-1,CASSLGDLGRYTF,TGCGCCAGCAGCTTGGGGGACCTAGGGCGCTACACCTTC
TRBJ1-2,NA,NA,TRBV10-3,CAITDGAINYGYTF,TGTGCCATTACCGACGGCGCTATTAACTATGGCTACACCTTC
TRBJ2-7,TRBD1,NA,TRBV7-9,CASSPRDRVSYEQYF,TGTGCCAGCAGCCCGCGGGACAGGGTGTCCTACGAGCAGTACTTC
TRBJ2-2,TRBD1,NA,TRBV4-1,CASSPGTGGDQANTGELFF,TGCGCCAGCAGCCCCGGGACAGGGGGCGACCAAGCGAACACCGGGGAGCTGTTTTTT
TRBJ1-1,NA,NA,TRBV4-1,CASSRLGVGDTEAFF,TGCGCCAGCAGCCGGCTGGGGGTGGGGGACACTGAAGCTTTCTTT
TRBJ2-5,NA,NA,TRBV19,CASSGGARGETQYF,TGTGCCAGTAGTGGGGGGGCCCGGGGAGAGACCCAGTACTTC
TRBJ2-3,TRBD1,NA,TRBV10-3,CAIRGQDRGWTDTQYF,TGTGCCATCAGGGGGCAGGACAGGGGATGGACAGATACGCAGTATTTT
TRBJ2-1,NA,NA,TRBV10-3,CAISELATNEQFF,TGTGCCATCAGTGAGCTAGCGACCAATGAGCAGTTCTTC
TRBJ2-2,TRBD1,NA,TRBV6-4,CASSESGGGETGELFF,TGTGCCAGCAGTGAGTCAGGGGGCGGAGAAACCGGGGAGCTGTTTTTT
TRBJ2-2,TRBD1,NA,TRBV11-2,CASSFSPGQGTNTGELFF,TGTGCCAGCAGCTTTAGCCCAGGACAGGGGACGAACACCGGGGAGCTGTTTTTT
TRBJ1-1,NA,NA,TRBV6-5,CASRGRGATEAFF,TGTGCCAGCAGGGGGCGGGGGGCTACTGAAGCTTTCTTT
TRBJ1-1,NA,NA,TRBV7-2,CASSTGWAAMNTEAFF,TGTGCCAGCAGCACAGGATGGGCAGCGATGAACACTGAAGCTTTCTTT
TRBJ1-2,NA,NA,TRBV6-1,CASSERQGREGFWGGYTF,TGTGCCAGCAGTGAAAGGCAGGGCAGGGAAGGATTTTGGGGCGGCTACACCTTC
TRBJ2-5,NA,NA,TRBV3-1/TRBV3-2,CASSHSVEETQYF,TGTGCCAGCAGCCATTCAGTAGAAGAGACCCAGTACTTC
TRBJ1-1,NA,NA,TRBV19,CASSIGRGTNTEAFF,TGTGCCAGTAGTATAGGTCGAGGGACTAACACTGAAGCTTTCTTT
TRBJ1-1,TRBD1,few,TRBV30,CAWSGPTGVPEAFF,TGTGCCTGGAGTGGACCTACAGGGGTCCCTGAAGCTTTCTTT
TRBJ1-2,NA,NA,TRBV15,CATSRDVGAGNGYTF,TGTGCCACCAGCAGAGATGTAGGTGCAGGGAATGGCTACACCTTC
TRBJ1-1,NA,once,TRBV29-1,CSVEGVEGLGTEAFF,TGCAGCGTTGAAGGGGTGGAGGGTCTCGGCACTGAAGCTTTCTTT
TRBJ1-2,NA,once,TRBV4-1,CASSQASTTGYYGYTF,TGCGCCAGCAGCCAAGCGAGTACGACAGGCTACTATGGCTACACCTTC
TRBJ1-2,NA,NA,TRBV6-5,CASSKTGTKTYGYTF,TGTGCCAGCAGTAAAACCGGGACAAAAACCTATGGCTACACCTTC
TRBJ2-6,TRBD2,NA,TRBV9,CASSADGVAGAGANVLTF,TGTGCCAGCAGCGCCGACGGAGTAGCGGGGGCTGGGGCCAACGTCCTGACTTTC
TRBJ1-2,TRBD1,NA,TRBV30,CAWSEGAANYGYTF,TGTGCCTGGAGTGAGGGGGCGGCTAACTATGGCTACACCTTC
TRBJ2-5,TRBD1,NA,TRBV7-9,CASSHSRTGGRETQYF,TGTGCCAGCAGCCACTCCCGGACAGGGGGCAGAGAGACCCAGTACTTC
TRBJ1-1,NA,NA,TRBV5-1,CASSLDTPRNTEAFF,TGCGCCAGCAGCTTGGATACGCCTCGGAACACTGAAGCTTTCTTT
TRBJ1-2,NA,NA,TRBV6-5,CASSSTDYGYTF,TGTGCCAGCAGTTCGACGGACTATGGCTACACCTTC
TRBJ1-1,NA,NA,TRBV30,CAWSVAGPTEAFF,TGTGCCTGGAGTGTTGCAGGACCCACTGAAGCTTTCTTT
TRBJ1-4,NA,NA,TRBV29-1,CSVSTWGGRGEKLFF,TGCAGCGTCTCCACCTGGGGGGGCCGGGGCGAAAAACTGTTTTTT
TRBJ2-7,TRBD1,NA,TRBV14,CASSGWDRGYYEQYF,TGTGCCAGCAGCGGATGGGACAGGGGGTACTACGAGCAGTACTTC
TRBJ1-6,NA,NA,TRBV5-6,CASSGDRKNYSPLHF,TGTGCCAGCAGCGGAGACCGGAAGAACTATTCACCCCTCCACTTT
TRBJ1-2,TRBD1,NA,TRBV19,CASSLPDRFYGYTF,TGTGCCAGTAGTCTCCCGGACAGGTTCTATGGCTACACCTTC
TRBJ2-2,NA,NA,TRBV5-5,CASSLSVSNTGELFF,TGTGCCAGCAGCTTGTCCGTCTCGAACACCGGGGAGCTGTTTTTT
TRBJ2-5,NA,NA,TRBV9,CASSPRKGYGETQYF,TGTGCCAGCAGCCCCCGGAAGGGGTACGGAGAGACCCAGTACTTC
TRBJ1-2,TRBD1,once,TRBV5-1,CASSFTGGMDYGYTF,TGCGCCAGCAGCTTCACAGGGGGCATGGACTATGGCTACACCTTC
TRBJ1-6,TRBD1,NA,TRBV6-5,CASALDRTGPSPLHF,TGTGCCAGCGCGCTTGACAGGACAGGGCCTTCACCCCTCCACTTT
TRBJ2-2,NA,NA,TRBV5-6,CASSLAGGRELFF,TGTGCCAGCAGCTTGGCGGGGGGCAGGGAGCTGTTTTTT
TRBJ2-5,TRBD1,NA,TRBV6-1,CASSDWYRGETQYF,TGTGCCAGCAGTGATTGGTACAGGGGTGAGACCCAGTACTTC
TRBJ1-1,NA,NA,TRBV5-1,CASSLGDSWNTEAFF,TGCGCCAGCAGCTTGGGGGACTCCTGGAACACTGAAGCTTTCTTT
TRBJ2-7,TRBD1,once,TRBV6-1,CASSEARWGSTGVHEQYF,TGTGCCAGCAGTGAAGCGCGTTGGGGATCGACAGGGGTCCACGAGCAGTACTTC
TRBJ1-1,TRBD1,NA,TRBV11-2,CASSSTDRGAEAFF,TGTGCCAGCAGCTCCACGGACAGGGGCGCTGAAGCTTTCTTT
TRBJ2-7,TRBD1,NA,TRBV6-5,CASSYSAGGYEQYF,TGTGCCAGCAGTTACTCAGCAGGGGGTTACGAGCAGTACTTC
TRBJ2-3,NA,NA,TRBV6-5,CASSRQGTDTQYF,TGTGCCAGCAGTCGACAGGGCACAGATACGCAGTATTTT
TRBJ2-3,TRBD2,NA,TRBV12-5,CASGLVQRGEGRSRTDTQYF,TGTGCTAGTGGTTTGGTACAGCGGGGGGAAGGTCGGTCACGCACAGATACGCAGTATTTT
TRBJ2-6,TRBD1,NA,TRBV2,CASRDRGGPGANVLTF,TGTGCCAGTCGGGACAGGGGGGGCCCTGGGGCCAACGTCCTGACTTTC
TRBJ2-3,NA,NA,TRBV4-1,CASSQGLAGADTQYF,TGCGCCAGCAGCCAGGGGCTGGCGGGCGCAGATACGCAGTATTTT
TRBJ1-2,NA,NA,TRBV6-5,CASSPYQDYGYTF,TGTGCCAGCAGCCCATATCAGGACTATGGCTACACCTTC
TRBJ1-6,TRBD1,NA,TRBV11-2,CASSPGTGQNSPLHF,TGTGCCAGCAGCCCAGGTACGGGACAGAATTCACCCCTCCACTTT
TRBJ2-1,NA,NA,TRBV9,CASSVGYNEQFF,TGTGCCAGCAGCGTGGGCTACAATGAGCAGTTCTTC
TRBJ1-4,NA,NA,TRBV5-1,CASSLVGGEQEKLFF,TGCGCCAGCAGCTTGGTAGGGGGAGAGCAAGAAAAACTGTTTTTT
TRBJ1-1,NA,NA,TRBV7-9,CASTISGGMNTEAFF,TGTGCCAGCACCATAAGCGGGGGTATGAACACTGAAGCTTTCTTT
TRBJ2-2,TRBD2,once,TRBV7-8,CASTLAGGPPGELFF,TGTGCCAGCACCTTAGCGGGGGGCCCTCCCGGGGAGCTGTTTTTT
TRBJ1-4,NA,NA,TRBV14,CASSQVEGRGGEKLFF,TGTGCCAGCAGCCAAGTAGAGGGTCGAGGAGGTGAAAAACTGTTTTTT
TRBJ1-4,TRBD1,NA,TRBV30,CAWSRGANEKLFF,TGTGCCTGGTCCAGGGGGGCTAATGAAAAACTGTTTTTT